This T cell receptor (beta chain) was identified during a study of blood T cell repertoires in COVID-19. Trimming shortened V by 0 bases and J by 6 bases, and 12 bases separated the two germline ends. The CDR3 extends over 15 amino acids. Germline lookup yields CDR1 MNHEY and CDR2 SVGAGI. Assay used: immunoSEQ multiplex PCR; TCRdb lists only in-frame clones, some missing. Among fewer than 400,000 clones, approximately 87% were seen once, and the ten largest hold under 3%. The sample taken for sequencing was peripheral blood. The source of this sequence is a woman in her 30s with COVID-19, enrolled during active disease. The gene calls are TRBV6-5 and TRBJ2-1, with D possibly matching TRBD2 (6 bases). The CDR3 DNA reads as TGTGCCAGCAGTTACTCGCGGGGACCCCTCAATGAGCAGTTCTTC. Its translation: CASSYSRGPLNEQFF.